Detailed here is one TCR beta chain. The specificity of this receptor is unknown. Base-call qualities are not available, and no considerably larger clone is one nucleotide away. This sample is drawn from a study of T cells in tuberculosis (dated by TCRdb to between 2018 and 2020). As for the study more broadly: In the study, CD1B tetramers and high-throughput TCR immunosequencing were combined to characterize T cells specific for the mycobacterial lipid antigen glucose monomycolate (GMM). IGRA-negative adolescents, IGRA-positive adolescents with latent tuberculosis and adults with active tuberculosis, about 9 per group, were compared in a South African clinical cohort.

Reading the germline V gene gives CDR1 SGHTA and CDR2 FQGNSA. The CDR3 runs 12 amino acids, cysteine and phenylalanine included. Only the CDR3 DNA is retained, 36 bases long and in frame from the first base. The V end loses 0 bases and the J end loses 6 bases, and a stretch of 4 bases separates them. At study entry, a tuberculin skin test and the QuantiFERON-TB GOLD In-Tube IGRA were used to screen adolescents for latent tuberculosis infection. Immunosequencing was performed on unsorted cryopreserved PBMC and covered approximately 100,000 T cells per clinical donor on average. Eleven high schools in the Worcester region of the Western Cape, South Africa, served as enrollment sites for adolescents aged 12 to 18 years. Some 10 M. tuberculosis-infected and some 10 uninfected adolescents were selected with matching for age and sex. PBMC from adolescents were isolated by density centrifugation from freshly drawn heparinized blood and then cryopreserved.

TCR libraries were generated with the immunoSEQ multiplex PCR assay, using TCR-beta and/or TCR-alpha/delta assays for each sample. The Illumina high-throughput platform was used to sequence the amplified TCR libraries. The paper's data handling went like this. Clustering and dimensionality reduction relied on pairwise TCRdist distances among GMM-specific receptors from T cells that were either sorted ex vivo or expanded in vitro. Each clinical repertoire was scored by mean NN-distance, the average TCRdist to the nearest 10% of tetramer-positive reference sequences. To compute GEM TCR motif frequency, the fraction of unique TCRs matching known GEM sequences by V/J usage and CDR3 length was calculated. Linear discriminant analysis with leave-one-out cross-validation, implemented in scikit-learn, was used to classify active tuberculosis. The table comes from immuneACCESS by way of TCRdb, which keeps in-frame sequences with V and J called. Part of the clones is missing from these tables; in studies checked, under half for an unresolved V gene and the rest for unknown reasons. V, J and clone size are taken as reported in that table, and D and trimming were inferred from the DNA itself. A total of more than 30,000 clones appear in this sample, around 94% of them only once. Together, the top ten hold 7.5% to 9.5% of the sample.

Study-wide findings and limitations: The smaller NN-distances in active tuberculosis patients were driven in part by shorter CDR3-alpha lengths, while the difference seen for TCR-beta was not statistically significant. An accuracy of about 90% (AUROC about 0.9) was reached by a classifier using the diverse GMM-specific repertoire, compared with 60% to 70% accuracy when GEM motif frequencies were used. Smaller mean NN-distances to GMM-specific TCRs were observed in active tuberculosis TCR-alpha repertoires than in IGRA-negative controls, suggesting clonal expansion of GMM-specific TCRs. Clinical samples were chosen by availability of cryopreserved specimens, and active tuberculosis cases were adults while controls were adolescents.

The specimen sequenced was PBMCs. The sequence is built from TRBV7-2 and TRBJ2-3, with the identity of the D gene unclear. The sequence was obtained from a donor aged 10 to 29 with latent tuberculosis or without tuberculosis infection. CDR3 loop: CASSLATDTQYF. The DNA sequence is TGTGCCAGCAGCTTAGCAACTGATACGCAGTATTTT. Joined to the reference TRBV7-2 and TRBJ2-3 proteins, this CDR3 gives the full variable domain: GAGVSQSPSNKVTEKGKDVELRCDPISGHTALYWYRQSLGQGLEFLIYFQGNSAPDKSGLPSDRFSAERTGGSVSTLTIQRTQQEDSAVYLCASSLATDTQYFGPGTRLTVL.